The clone carrying this T cell receptor (beta chain) appeared once. This could be a read error, since a much larger clone is one nucleotide away. V shed 3 bases and J shed 9 bases, with 17 bases lying between them. The CDR3 runs to 14 residues. RNA fractions of 10%, 30% or 50% and about 18,000 to 1,000,000 sorted cells were the source of naive CD8 libraries. Sorting defined naive CD8 T cells as CD8+CD4-CCR7+CD45RA+. The data were obtained in a study of molecular identifiers for immune sequencing clone quantification. With listed TCR primers and previously described methods, bulk TCR libraries were prepared. Via MiXCR, TCRdb re-called the PCR reads, giving one row per CDR3 protein. The sample has over 300,000 distinct CDR3 sequences; roughly a quarter are singletons.

This chain connects TRBV12-3 or TRBV12-4 to TRBJ1-1, with D tentatively TRBD1 (6 bases). Sequenced: naive CD8+ T cells from blood, with Jurkat cell RNA spiked in. Sample subset: FACS-sorted CD8+CD4-CCR7+CD45RA+ naive T cells. The TCR sequence derives from a human donor in good health. Some libraries in this study had Jurkat cell RNA spiked in. Written as DNA, the CDR3 is TGTGCCAGCAGTTTCACAGGGTTGTCGGCTAAAGCTTTCTTT. Translation gives CASSFTGLSAKAFF.